The following is a T cell receptor (beta chain) sequence with its context. Its antigen remains unknown. This sample was included in a study of long-term antiretroviral therapy in people with HIV. Overall study findings and caveats: Regardless of time point, clones expanded before ART dominated the repertoire. Repertoires from HIV showed CDR3 length ranges narrower than those of controls. Blood dating 2004 to 2017 may reflect older ART regimens.

Run at survey level, the immunoSEQ assay was version v3.0. Clones were sequenced by immunoSEQ multiplex PCR, and TCRdb holds only the in-frame ones, with some missing. The repertoire holds some 26,000 clones, with 82% as singletons. Germline V lookup: CDR1 SNHLY, CDR2 FYNNEI. The CDR3 extends over 16 amino acids. V dropped 4 bases and J dropped 2 bases, with 18 bases sitting between them. This sample comprised unsorted PBMCs, obtained 2.9 years after starting antiretroviral therapy. This receptor was taken from a middle-aged man with HIV. The rearrangement links TRBV2 to TRBJ2-7; D is possibly TRBD1 (6 bases). The CDR3 loop is CASSGPGAVDPYEQYF. The DNA for the CDR3 is TGTGCCAGCAGTGGGCCAGGGGCCGTCGATCCCTACGAGCAGTACTTC. Variable domain in full (rest from reference TRBV2 and TRBJ2-7): EPEVTQTPSHQVTQMGQEVILRCVPISNHLYFYWYRQILGQKVEFLVSFYNNEISEKSEIFDDQFSVERPDGSNFTLKIRSTKLEDSAMYFCASSGPGAVDPYEQYFGPGTRLTVT.